The present TCR beta chain was sequenced within a study of regulatory and conventional T cells in RAG deficiency. This CDR3 is built from 15 residues. V lost 6 bases and J lost 7; bases outside the gene matches: 11. From germline, CDR1 is MGHDK and CDR2 SYGVNS. The repertoire was sequenced with immunoSEQ multiplex PCR; TCRdb's copy has only in-frame clones and lacks some. The sample shows 30,000 to 40,000 clones, more than 75% of them seen only once. Conventional CD4+ T cells were sorted from blood as CD25-low CD127-high cells. This sample was also put to use in a study of regulatory T cells. That paper notes: Primers: 52 TRBV forward and 13 TRBJ reverse.

The chain couples TRBV25-1 to TRBJ1-4, with 7 positions matching TRBD1. The receptor was derived from a human donor in good health. The sequenced sample consisted of CD4+ effector T cells sorted from blood. The CDR3 nucleotides read TGTGCCAGCAGGGGCTTGACAGGGAAAGGTGAAAAACTGTTTTTT. Its translation: CASRGLTGKGEKLFF.